This TCR beta chain was captured by sequencing in a study of technical replicates of blood from a few donors (dated by TCRdb to the late 2010s). Deletion took 4 bases off V and 0 bases off J, with a span of 10 bases between the germline ends. The CDR3 has 14 amino acids, counting the end cysteine and phenylalanine. Of all the DNA, just the CDR3 is kept, 42 bases in frame from base 1. The germline V gene (reference sequence) provides CDR1 SGHKS and CDR2 YYEKEE. Worth noting for this clone: The antigen it recognizes is unknown. Base qualities are missing; no much larger clone stands one base away.

The library was produced with the immunoSEQ multiplex PCR assay. TCRdb re-hosts the immuneACCESS table, in-frame sequences only. Its copies lack some clones; in the studies checked, an unresolved V gene accounts for under half of them, and the cause for the rest is not known. The sample profile shows roughly 79,000 clones; approximately 96% of them were found once. The top ten hold roughly 0.37% of the sample. This receptor was obtained from a human donor in good health. The sequenced material came from T cells isolated from PBMCs. The sequence is built from TRBV5-5 and TRBJ1-1, with no confidently assigned D gene. The CDR3 here reads CASSPFNLNTEAFF. The base sequence is TGTGCCAGCAGCCCGTTTAATTTGAACACTGAAGCTTTCTTT.